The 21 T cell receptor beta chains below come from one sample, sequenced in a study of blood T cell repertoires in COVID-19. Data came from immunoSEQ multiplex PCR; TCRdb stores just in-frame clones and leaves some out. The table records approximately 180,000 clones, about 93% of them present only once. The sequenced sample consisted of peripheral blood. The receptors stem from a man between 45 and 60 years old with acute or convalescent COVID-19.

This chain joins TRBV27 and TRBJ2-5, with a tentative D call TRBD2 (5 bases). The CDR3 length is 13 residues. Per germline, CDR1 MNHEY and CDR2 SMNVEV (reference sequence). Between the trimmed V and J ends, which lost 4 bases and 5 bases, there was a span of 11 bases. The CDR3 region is CASSSREFETQYF. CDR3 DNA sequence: TGTGCCAGCAGTTCTAGGGAGTTCGAGACCCAGTACTTC.

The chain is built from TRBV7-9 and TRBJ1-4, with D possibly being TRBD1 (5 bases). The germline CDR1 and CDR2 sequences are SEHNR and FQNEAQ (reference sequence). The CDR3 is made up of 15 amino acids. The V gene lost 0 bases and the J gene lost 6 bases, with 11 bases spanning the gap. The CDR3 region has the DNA TGTGCCAGCAGCTTAGCTCAGGGCTATGATGAAAAACTGTTTTTT. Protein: CASSLAQGYDEKLFF.

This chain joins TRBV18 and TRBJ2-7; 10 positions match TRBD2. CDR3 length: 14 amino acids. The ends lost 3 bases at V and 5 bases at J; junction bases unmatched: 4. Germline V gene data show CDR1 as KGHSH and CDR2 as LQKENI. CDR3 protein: CASSPSGGRDEQYV. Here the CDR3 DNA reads TGTGCCAGCTCACCTAGCGGGGGGCGCGACGAGCAGTACGTC.

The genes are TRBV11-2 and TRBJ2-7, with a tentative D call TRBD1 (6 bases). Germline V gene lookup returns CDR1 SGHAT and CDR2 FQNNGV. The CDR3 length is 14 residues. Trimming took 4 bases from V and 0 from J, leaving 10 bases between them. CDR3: CASSSPGHSYEQYF. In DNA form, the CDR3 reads TGTGCCAGCAGCTCACCGGGACACTCCTACGAGCAGTACTTC. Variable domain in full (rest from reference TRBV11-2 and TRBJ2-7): EAGVAQSPRYKIIEKRQSVAFWCNPISGHATLYWYQQILGQGPKLLIQFQNNGVVDDSQLPKDRFSAERLKGVDSTLKIQPAKLEDSAVYLCASSSPGHSYEQYFGPGTRLTVT.

CDR3 DNA: TGTGCCAGCAGTCAACAGGGGGCAACTAGCACAGATACGCAGTATTTT. Amino acid sequence: CASSQQGATSTDTQYF. V usage is TRBV11-3 and J usage is TRBJ2-3, with TRBD1 matching over 9 bases. Trimming cost V 6 bases and J 0 bases; bases outside gene matches: 7. The CDR3 sequence is 16 residues long. Germline CDR1 SGHNT, CDR2 YENEEA.

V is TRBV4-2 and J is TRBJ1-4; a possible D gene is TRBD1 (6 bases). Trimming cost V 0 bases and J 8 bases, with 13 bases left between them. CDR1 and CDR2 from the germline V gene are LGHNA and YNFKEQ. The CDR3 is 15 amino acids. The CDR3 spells CASSQDRGGWEKLFF. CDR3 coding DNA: TGTGCCAGCAGCCAAGATAGGGGGGGTTGGGAAAAACTGTTTTTT.

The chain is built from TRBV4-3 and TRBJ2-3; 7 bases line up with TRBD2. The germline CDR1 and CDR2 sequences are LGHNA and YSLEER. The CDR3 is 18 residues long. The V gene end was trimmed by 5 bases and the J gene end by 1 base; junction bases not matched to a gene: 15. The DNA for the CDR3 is TGCGCCAGCAGCGCTAGGACCTTTTGGGACTACGGCACAGATACGCAGTATTTT. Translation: CASSARTFWDYGTDTQYF.

The CDR3 is CASDKTWRLQTQYF. CDR3 bases: TGTGCCAGCGACAAGACATGGCGCCTACAGACCCAGTACTTC. The chain links TRBV5-8 to TRBJ2-5; the D is unclear. The CDR3 consists of 14 residues. Per germline, CDR1 SGHTS and CDR2 YDEGEE. Trimming removed 7 bases from V and 6 bases from J, with 19 bases in between.

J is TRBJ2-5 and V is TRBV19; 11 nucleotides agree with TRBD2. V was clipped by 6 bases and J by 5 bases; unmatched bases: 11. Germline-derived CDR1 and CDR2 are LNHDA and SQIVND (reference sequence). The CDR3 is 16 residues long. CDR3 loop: CASSSPGLAESETQYF. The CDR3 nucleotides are TGTGCCAGTAGCTCCCCGGGACTAGCGGAATCTGAGACCCAGTACTTC.

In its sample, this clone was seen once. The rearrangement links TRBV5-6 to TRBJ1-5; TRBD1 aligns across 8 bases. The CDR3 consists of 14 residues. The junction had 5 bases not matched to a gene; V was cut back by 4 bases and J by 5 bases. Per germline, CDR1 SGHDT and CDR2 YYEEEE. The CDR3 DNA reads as TGTGCCAGCAGCATAGGACAGGGTGATCAGCCCCAGCATTTT. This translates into CASSIGQGDQPQHF.

The CDR3, as DNA: TGCAGCGTTGCAGGCCAAGTGGGCTACACCTTC. It translates to CSVAGQVGYTF. The gene calls are TRBV29-1 and TRBJ1-2; no reliable D call. CDR3 length: 11 residues. Germline lookup yields CDR1 SQVTM and CDR2 ANQGSEA. Trimming took off 4 bases at V and 8 bases at J, with 11 bases between the two ends.

The CDR3 loop reads CASEPGGQDIQYF. CDR3 DNA: TGTGCCAGCGAACCGGGGGGCCAGGACATTCAGTACTTC. This sequence joins TRBV28 and TRBJ2-4; possibly TRBD2 for D (7 bases). The CDR3 spans 13 residues. The V end lost 8 bases, the J end lost 8 bases, and 16 bases lay between the germline ends. Germline V lookup: CDR1 MDHEN, CDR2 SYDVKM.

The CDR3 here is CAISESSGRTNEKLFF. The CDR3 nucleotides read TGTGCCATCAGTGAGTCGAGCGGGAGAACAAATGAAAAACTGTTTTTT. V is TRBV10-3 and J is TRBJ1-4; D not resolved. The V gene lost 0 bases and the J gene lost 5 bases, with 13 bases spanning the gap. Germline V gene sequence: CDR1 ENHRY, CDR2 SYGVKD. This CDR3 has 16 amino acids.

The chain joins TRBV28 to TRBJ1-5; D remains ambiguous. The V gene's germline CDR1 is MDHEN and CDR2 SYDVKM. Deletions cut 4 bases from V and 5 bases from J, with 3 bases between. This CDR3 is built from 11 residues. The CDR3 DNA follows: TGTGCCAGCAGTTCGTATCAGCCCCAGCATTTT. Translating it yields CASSSYQPQHF. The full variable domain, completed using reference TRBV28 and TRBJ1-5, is DVKVTQSSRYLVKRTGEKVFLECVQDMDHENMFWYRQDPGLGLRLIYFSYDVKMKEKGDIPEGYSVSREKKERFSLILESASTNQTSMYLCASSSYQPQHFGDGTRLSIL.

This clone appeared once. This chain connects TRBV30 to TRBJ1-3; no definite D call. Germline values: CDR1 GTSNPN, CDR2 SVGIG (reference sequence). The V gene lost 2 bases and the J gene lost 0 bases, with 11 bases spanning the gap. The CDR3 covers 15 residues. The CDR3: CAWSQNPNSGNTIYF. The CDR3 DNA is TGTGCCTGGAGTCAGAACCCAAACTCTGGAAACACCATATATTTT.

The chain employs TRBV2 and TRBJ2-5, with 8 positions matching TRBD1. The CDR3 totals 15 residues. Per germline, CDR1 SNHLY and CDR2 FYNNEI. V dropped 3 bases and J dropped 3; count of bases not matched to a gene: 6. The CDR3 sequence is CASSDGTGGKETQYF. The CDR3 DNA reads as TGTGCCAGCAGTGATGGAACAGGGGGAAAAGAGACCCAGTACTTC. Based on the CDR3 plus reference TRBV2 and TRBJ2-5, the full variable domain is EPEVTQTPSHQVTQMGQEVILRCVPISNHLYFYWYRQILGQKVEFLVSFYNNEISEKSEIFDDQFSVERPDGSNFTLKIRSTKLEDSAMYFCASSDGTGGKETQYFGPGTRLLVL.

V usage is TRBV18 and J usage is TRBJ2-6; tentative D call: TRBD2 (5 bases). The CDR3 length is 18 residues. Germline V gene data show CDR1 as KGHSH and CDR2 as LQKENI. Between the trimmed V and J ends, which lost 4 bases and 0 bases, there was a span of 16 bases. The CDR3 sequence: CASSLGGSADSGANVLTF. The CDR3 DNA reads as TGTGCCAGCTCACTCGGAGGTTCAGCTGACTCTGGGGCCAACGTCCTGACTTTC.

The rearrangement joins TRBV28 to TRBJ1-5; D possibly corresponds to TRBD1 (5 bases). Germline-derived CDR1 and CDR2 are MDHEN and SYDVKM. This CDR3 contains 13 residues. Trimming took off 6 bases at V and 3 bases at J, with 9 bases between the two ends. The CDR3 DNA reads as TGTGCCAGCAGGGGGGGGTTCAATCAGCCCCAGCATTTT. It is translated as CASRGGFNQPQHF.

CDR3 loop: CASSIDAGVTSNQPQHF. In DNA form, the CDR3 reads TGTGCCAGTAGTATAGATGCGGGGGTAACTAGCAATCAGCCCCAGCATTTT. V usage is TRBV19 and J usage is TRBJ1-5; possible D gene TRBD1, 5 bases. This CDR3 has 17 residues. In germline, CDR1 is LNHDA, CDR2 SQIVND (reference sequence). With 0 bases removed from V and 0 bases from J, the gap between germline ends came to 12 bases.

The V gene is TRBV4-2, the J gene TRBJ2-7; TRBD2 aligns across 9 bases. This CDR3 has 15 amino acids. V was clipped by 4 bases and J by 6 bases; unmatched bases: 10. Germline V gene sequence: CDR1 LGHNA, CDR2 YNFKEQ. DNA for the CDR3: TGTGCCAGCAGCCCATCTAGCGGGGATCACGGCGAGCAGTACTTC. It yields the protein CASSPSSGDHGEQYF.

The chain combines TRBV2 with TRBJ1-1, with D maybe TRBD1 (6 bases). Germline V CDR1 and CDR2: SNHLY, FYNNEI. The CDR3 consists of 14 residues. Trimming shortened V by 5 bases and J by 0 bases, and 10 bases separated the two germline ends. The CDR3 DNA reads TGTGCCAGCAGTAGGACAGCAATGAACACTGAAGCTTTCTTT. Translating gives CASSRTAMNTEAFF.